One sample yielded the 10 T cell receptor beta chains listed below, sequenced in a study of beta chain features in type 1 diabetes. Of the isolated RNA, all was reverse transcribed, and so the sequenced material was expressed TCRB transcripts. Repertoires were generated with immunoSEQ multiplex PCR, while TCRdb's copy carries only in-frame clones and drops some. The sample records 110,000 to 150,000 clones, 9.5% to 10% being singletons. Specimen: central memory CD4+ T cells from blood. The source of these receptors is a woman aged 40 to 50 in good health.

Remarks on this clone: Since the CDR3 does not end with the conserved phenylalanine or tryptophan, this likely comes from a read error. The CDR3 sequence is CASSQSSATDTQYL. The CDR3 DNA reads as TGTGCCAGCAGCCAATCTAGCGCGACAGATACGCAGTATCTT. The V gene is TRBV7-9, the J gene TRBJ2-3, with a possible D match to TRBD2 (6 bases). The CDR3 sequence is 14 residues long. V gave up 5 bases and J gave up 3 bases, with 12 bases separating them. The germline CDR1 and CDR2 sequences are SEHNR and FQNEAQ (reference sequence).

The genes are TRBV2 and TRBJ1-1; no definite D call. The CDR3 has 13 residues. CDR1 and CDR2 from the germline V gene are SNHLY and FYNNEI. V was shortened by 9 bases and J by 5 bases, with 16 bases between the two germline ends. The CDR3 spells CASHINLRTEAFF. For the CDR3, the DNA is TGTGCCAGTCACATCAACCTCAGGACTGAAGCTTTCTTT.

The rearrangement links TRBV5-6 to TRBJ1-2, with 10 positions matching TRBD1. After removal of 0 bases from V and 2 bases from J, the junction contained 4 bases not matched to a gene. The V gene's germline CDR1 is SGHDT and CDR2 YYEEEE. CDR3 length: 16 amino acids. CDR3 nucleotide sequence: TGTGCCAGCAGCTTGGTGGGACAGGGGAGGAACTATGGCTACACCTTC. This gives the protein CASSLVGQGRNYGYTF.

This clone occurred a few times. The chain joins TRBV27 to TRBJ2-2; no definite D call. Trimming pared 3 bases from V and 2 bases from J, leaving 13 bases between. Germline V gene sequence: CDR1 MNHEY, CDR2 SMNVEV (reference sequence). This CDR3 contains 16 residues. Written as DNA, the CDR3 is TGTGCCAGCAGTTTCGCTCAGGCCGCCAACACCGGGGAGCTGTTTTTT. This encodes CASSFAQAANTGELFF.

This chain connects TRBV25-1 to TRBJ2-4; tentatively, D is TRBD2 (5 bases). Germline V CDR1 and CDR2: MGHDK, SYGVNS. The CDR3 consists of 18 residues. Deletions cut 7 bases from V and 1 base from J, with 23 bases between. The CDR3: CASIDPPSGSGAKNIQYF. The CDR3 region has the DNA TGTGCCAGCATTGACCCTCCCTCGGGGTCGGGGGCCAAAAACATTCAGTACTTC.

Here the CDR3 DNA reads TGTGCCAGCAGTCCGGATTGGGGCGTGAACACCGGGGAGCTGTTTTTT. This sequence encodes CASSPDWGVNTGELFF. The chain has TRBV5-4 and TRBJ2-2; weak D call: TRBD1 (5 bases). From germline, CDR1 is SGHNT and CDR2 YYREEE (reference sequence). This CDR3 has 16 amino acids. Trimming stripped 5 bases from V and 1 base from J, with 15 bases between.

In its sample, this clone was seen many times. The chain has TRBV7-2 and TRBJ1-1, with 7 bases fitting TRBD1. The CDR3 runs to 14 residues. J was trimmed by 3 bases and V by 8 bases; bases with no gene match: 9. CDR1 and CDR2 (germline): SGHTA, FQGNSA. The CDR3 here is CASRTQGSDTEAFF. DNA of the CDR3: TGTGCCAGCCGGACACAGGGGTCCGACACTGAAGCTTTCTTT.

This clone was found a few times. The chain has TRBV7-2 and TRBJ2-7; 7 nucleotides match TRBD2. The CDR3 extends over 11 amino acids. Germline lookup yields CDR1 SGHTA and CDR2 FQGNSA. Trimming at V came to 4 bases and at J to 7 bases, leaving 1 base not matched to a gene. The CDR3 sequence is CASSWGGEQYF. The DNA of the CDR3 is TGTGCCAGCAGCTGGGGGGGAGAGCAGTACTTC.

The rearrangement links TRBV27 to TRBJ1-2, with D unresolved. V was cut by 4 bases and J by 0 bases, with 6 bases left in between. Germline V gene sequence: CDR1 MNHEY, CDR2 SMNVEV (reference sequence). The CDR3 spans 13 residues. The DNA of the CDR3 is TGTGCCAGCAGTTCAGTTTCTAACTATGGCTACACCTTC. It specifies CASSSVSNYGYTF.

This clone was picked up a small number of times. The CDR3 DNA sequence: TGTGCCAGCAGCCCCGGGGTTACAGCAGATACGCAGTATTTT. This translates into CASSPGVTADTQYF. The chain carries TRBV5-4 and TRBJ2-3, with a weak D call TRBD2 (5 bases). The length of the CDR3 is 14 residues. Looked up from germline, CDR1 is SGHNT and CDR2 is YYREEE (reference sequence). V shed 4 bases and J shed 4 bases, with 13 bases lying between them. The full variable domain, rest sourced from reference TRBV5-4 and TRBJ2-3, is ETGVTQSPTHLIKTRGQQVTLRCSSQSGHNTVSWYQQALGQGPQFIFQYYREEENGRGNFPPRFSGLQFPNYSSELNVNALELDDSALYLCASSPGVTADTQYFGPGTRLTVL.